Shown below are 28 T cell receptor beta chains from a single sample sequenced in a study of T cells in localized non-small cell lung cancer. The data were produced by immunoSEQ multiplex PCR, yet TCRdb's version contains in-frame clones alone and is incomplete. Of around 15,000 clones detected, 75% to 90% appear once; the ten largest clones hold roughly a quarter. The sequencing here drew on peripheral blood, taken before any cancer treatment. These TCRs come from a female donor at least 60 years old with stage III squamous cell lung carcinoma.

The chain carries TRBV5-1 and TRBJ2-3, with 7 bases fitting TRBD1. Trimming took 4 bases from V and 2 from J; bases not matched to a gene: 7. This CDR3 has 15 amino acids. Germline V gene sequence: CDR1 SGHRS, CDR2 YFSETQ. The CDR3 sequence is CASSLRQGNTDTQYF. The CDR3 DNA reads as TGCGCCAGCAGCCTAAGACAGGGAAACACAGATACGCAGTATTTT. Together with reference TRBV5-1 and TRBJ2-3, the CDR3 gives the full variable domain: KAGVTQTPRYLIKTRGQQVTLSCSPISGHRSVSWYQQTPGQGLQFLFEYFSETQRNKGNFPGRFSGRQFSNSRSEMNVSTLELGDSALYLCASSLRQGNTDTQYFGPGTRLTVL.

V usage is TRBV5-1 and J usage is TRBJ2-7; 11 nucleotides line up with TRBD1. The J segment lost 4 bases and the V segment lost 4 bases, leaving 4 bases of the junction unmatched. Germline CDR1 reads SGHRS; CDR2 reads YFSETQ. The CDR3 has 14 residues. The CDR3 coding sequence is TGCGCCAGCAGCGTCCGGGACAGGGGGTACGAGCAGTACTTC. Encoded protein: CASSVRDRGYEQYF.

This clone was picked up one time. The V and J genes are TRBV10-3 and TRBJ2-1, with 10 bases fitting TRBD2. With V trimmed by 0 bases and J by 9 bases, 5 bases remained unmatched. CDR1 ENHRY and CDR2 SYGVKD come from the germline V gene. The CDR3 runs to 15 residues. DNA of the CDR3: TGTGCCATCAGTGAGTCCCCTAGCGGGGGCGGTGAGCAGTTCTTC. As protein: CAISESPSGGGEQFF.

The chain couples TRBV6-1 to TRBJ1-5, with D possibly being TRBD1 (6 bases). The CDR3 totals 14 residues. The V end was cut by 5 bases, the J end by 6 bases, with 14 bases between. Germline assignment: CDR1 MNHNS and CDR2 SASEGT. The CDR3 loop is CASSLSGDAQPQHF. DNA of the CDR3: TGTGCCAGCAGTTTGTCAGGGGACGCTCAGCCCCAGCATTTT.

The gene calls are TRBV2 and TRBJ1-5; TRBD1 matches at 9 bases. The CDR3 consists of 15 residues. Germline CDR1 reads SNHLY; CDR2 reads FYNNEI. V dropped 6 bases and J dropped 0; count of bases not matched to a gene: 3. The CDR3 bases are TGTGCCAGCAGGGAGGGACAGGGTAGCAATCAGCCCCAGCATTTT. Translated: CASREGQGSNQPQHF. The full variable domain, its missing parts supplied by reference TRBV2 and TRBJ1-5, is EPEVTQTPSHQVTQMGQEVILRCVPISNHLYFYWYRQILGQKVEFLVSFYNNEISEKSEIFDDQFSVERPDGSNFTLKIRSTKLEDSAMYFCASREGQGSNQPQHFGDGTRLSIL.

The gene calls are TRBV5-1 and TRBJ1-1, with no clear D. Germline V gives CDR1 SGHRS, CDR2 YFSETQ. The V end lost 0 bases, the J end lost 7 bases, and 7 bases lay between the germline ends. This CDR3 has 12 residues. The CDR3, as DNA: TGCGCCAGCAGCTTGGAGTTCAGTGAAGCTTTCTTT. It specifies CASSLEFSEAFF.

The V gene is TRBV5-1, the J gene TRBJ1-3; 9 nucleotides align to TRBD1. CDR1 SGHRS and CDR2 YFSETQ come from the germline V gene. The V and J ends lost 0 bases and 10 bases, in that order; junction bases with no gene match: 5. The CDR3 extends over 14 amino acids. Here the CDR3 DNA reads TGCGCCAGCAGCTTGGGACAGGGGGAAAGGACCATATATTTT. Translating it yields CASSLGQGERTIYF.

The chain employs TRBV18 and TRBJ1-3; D unclear. The CDR3 is 17 amino acids. CDR1 and CDR2 (germline): KGHSH, LQKENI. V lost 2 bases and J lost 1, with 15 bases in between. CDR3 in amino acids: CASSPASHRSSGNTIYF. In DNA, the CDR3 is TGTGCCAGCTCACCAGCGTCTCACAGATCTTCTGGAAACACCATATATTTT. Based on the CDR3 plus reference TRBV18 and TRBJ1-3, the full variable domain is NAGVMQNPRHLVRRRGQEARLRCSPMKGHSHVYWYRQLPEEGLKFMVYLQKENIIDESGMPKERFSAEFPKEGPSILRIQQVVRGDSAAYFCASSPASHRSSGNTIYFGEGSWLTVV.

The chain recombines TRBV30 with TRBJ2-1; D call uncertain. V was cut by 0 bases and J by 10 bases, with 10 bases left in between. This CDR3 is 12 amino acids long. CDR1 and CDR2 (germline): GTSNPN, SVGIG (reference sequence). CDR3 region: CAWSVLTIEQFF. The CDR3 coding sequence is TGTGCCTGGAGTGTACTGACGATAGAGCAGTTCTTC.

This clone was detected only once. The V and J genes are TRBV2 and TRBJ1-1, with D hard to call. The length of the CDR3 is 12 residues. Germline V lookup: CDR1 SNHLY, CDR2 FYNNEI. V dropped 5 bases and J dropped 5 bases, with 9 bases sitting between them. The CDR3 DNA is TGTGCCAGCAGTCCACGAACGACTGAAGCTTTCTTT. This gives the protein CASSPRTTEAFF.

The chain combines TRBV7-9 with TRBJ1-1; D remains unclear. This CDR3 comprises 11 residues. Germline-derived CDR1 and CDR2 are SEHNR and FQNEAQ (reference sequence). V was cut by 5 bases and J by 0 bases, with 1 base left in between. CDR3 in amino acids: CASSLNTEAFF. CDR3 nucleotides: TGTGCCAGCAGCCTGAACACTGAAGCTTTCTTT.

The chain's CDR3 is CASSQVEALLGNTIYF. The DNA of the CDR3 is TGCGCCAGCAGCCAGGTTGAGGCCCTTTTAGGAAACACCATATATTTT. This chain connects TRBV4-1 to TRBJ1-3; D not certain. CDR1 and CDR2 from the germline V gene are MGHRA and YSYEKL. CDR3 length: 16 residues. V dropped 3 bases and J dropped 4 bases, with 16 bases sitting between them.

The J gene is TRBJ2-7, the V gene TRBV28; 9 nucleotides line up with TRBD1. The length of the CDR3 is 15 residues. From germline, CDR1 is MDHEN and CDR2 SYDVKM. V lost 3 bases to trimming and J lost 3 bases; unmatched junction nucleotides: 6. CDR3 DNA sequence: TGTGCCAGCAGTTTCAACAGGGGGCAGTTCTACGAGCAGTACTTC. It yields the protein CASSFNRGQFYEQYF.

The chain is built from TRBV4-1 and TRBJ2-3; D is undetermined. The ends were cut back, 3 bases at V and 4 bases at J, with 8 bases in the middle. Germline V gives CDR1 MGHRA, CDR2 YSYEKL. The CDR3 loop spans 13 amino acids. CDR3: CASSQYLSDTQYF. In DNA, the CDR3 is TGCGCCAGCAGCCAGTACCTATCAGATACGCAGTATTTT.

J is TRBJ2-2 and V is TRBV19; maybe TRBD1 (6 bases). This CDR3 contains 14 residues. The V gene's germline CDR1 is LNHDA and CDR2 SQIVND (reference sequence). V was cut by 5 bases and J by 0 bases, with 7 bases left in between. DNA of the CDR3: TGTGCCAGTAGTGGACAGTCGAACACCGGGGAGCTGTTTTTT. This sequence encodes CASSGQSNTGELFF.

The rearrangement joins TRBV2 to TRBJ1-4, with D possibly being TRBD1 (6 bases). Trimming stripped 3 bases from V and 7 bases from J, with 18 bases between. CDR1 SNHLY and CDR2 FYNNEI come from the germline V gene. The CDR3 sequence is 16 residues long. The chain's CDR3 is CASSEGFLQGSEKLFF. Written as DNA, the CDR3 is TGTGCCAGCAGTGAGGGGTTTTTACAGGGCTCTGAAAAACTGTTTTTT.

The chain carries TRBV19 and TRBJ1-2; D is possibly TRBD1 (6 bases). Germline-derived CDR1 and CDR2 are LNHDA and SQIVND (reference sequence). The CDR3 runs to 13 residues. The V end was cut by 3 bases, the J end by 3 bases, with 8 bases between. CDR3: CASSISGDYGYTF. The CDR3 DNA follows: TGTGCCAGTAGTATTTCAGGGGACTATGGCTACACCTTC.

The rearrangement joins TRBV27 to TRBJ2-1; 15 nucleotides line up with TRBD2. The CDR3 consists of 20 residues. Trimming removed 5 bases from V and 0 bases from J; junction bases left unmatched: 11. Germline assignment: CDR1 MNHEY and CDR2 SMNVEV (reference sequence). The CDR3 sequence is CASSVGLAGGSTTSYNEQFF. The CDR3 DNA reads as TGTGCCAGCAGTGTAGGACTAGCGGGAGGGTCCACCACCTCCTACAATGAGCAGTTCTTC.

The chain is built from TRBV6-1 and TRBJ2-7; TRBD2 aligns across 7 bases. Germline CDR1 and CDR2: MNHNS and SASEGT. CDR3 length equals 13 residues. Trimming took 10 bases from V and 2 from J; bases not matched to a gene: 8. CDR3 DNA: TGTGCCATCTCCCGGGGAGGGCCCTACGAGCAGTACTTC. Amino acid sequence: CAISRGGPYEQYF.

V and J are TRBV27 and TRBJ1-2; D unclear. With 9 bases removed from V and 0 bases from J, the gap between germline ends came to 14 bases. CDR1 and CDR2 from the germline V gene are MNHEY and SMNVEV (reference sequence). The CDR3 loop spans 14 amino acids. Here the CDR3 DNA reads TGTGCCAGTGGAGCCCCGACGTCTAACTATGGCTACACCTTC. It yields the protein CASGAPTSNYGYTF.

This chain uses TRBV7-2 with TRBJ2-3; D gene unclear. Germline V gene data show CDR1 as SGHTA and CDR2 as FQGNSA. This CDR3 region has 14 residues. V was trimmed by 5 bases and J by 3 bases, leaving 12 bases between them. The chain's CDR3 is CASSLQKGTDTQYF. The CDR3 DNA follows: TGTGCCAGCAGCCTACAGAAGGGAACAGATACGCAGTATTTT.

CDR3 residues: CASSQVPGSGGYTF. CDR3 in DNA: TGTGCCAGCAGCCAAGTTCCAGGTTCGGGTGGCTACACCTTC. The chain is built from TRBV14 and TRBJ1-2; no clear D. V lost 1 base, J lost 7 bases, and 13 bases lay in between. The CDR3 is 14 residues long. CDR1 is SGHDN and CDR2 is FVKESK in the germline V gene.

In its sample, this clone was seen a few times. The CDR3 bases are TGTGCCAGCAGCCCTATTGGGACAGGGGGATTCGAGACCCAGTACTTC. Its protein product is CASSPIGTGGFETQYF. The rearrangement joins TRBV5-8 to TRBJ2-5, with 11 bases that match TRBD1. The CDR3 extends over 16 amino acids. Germline V gene sequence: CDR1 SGHTS, CDR2 YDEGEE. With V trimmed by 4 bases and J by 5 bases, 10 bases remained unmatched.

The count of this clone is one. The genes are TRBV6-7 and TRBJ2-3; possibly TRBD2 for D (6 bases). TRBV6-7 is labeled an ORF, and its function is uncertain. The CDR3 totals 16 residues. Trimming took 6 bases from V and 0 from J, leaving 16 bases between them. The DNA for the CDR3 is TGTGCCAGCAGGCTTGGGAGGTTTCCTAGCACAGATACGCAGTATTTT. Its translation: CASRLGRFPSTDTQYF.

The CDR3 loop reads CASSPGIRPGSSYEQYF. CDR3 nucleotide sequence: TGCGCCAGCAGCCCTGGAATCCGGCCAGGGAGCTCCTACGAGCAGTACTTC. The rearrangement links TRBV5-1 to TRBJ2-7; D is perhaps TRBD1 or TRBD2 (5 bases each). The ends were cut back, 4 bases at V and 0 bases at J, with 20 bases in the middle. The CDR3 covers 17 residues. Looked up from germline, CDR1 is SGHRS and CDR2 is YFSETQ.

V gene TRBV28 combines with J gene TRBJ2-2; 7 bases align to TRBD2. CDR3 length: 14 amino acids. Unmatched junction bases numbered 2, after V lost 3 bases and J lost 4 bases. The germline V gene has CDR1 MDHEN and CDR2 SYDVKM. The CDR3 nucleotides read TGTGCCAGCAGTTTCAGGGAGGGCACCGGGGAGCTGTTTTTT. As protein: CASSFREGTGELFF.

The rearrangement joins TRBV7-2 to TRBJ1-6; 9 nucleotides line up with TRBD1. The V and J ends lost 1 base and 13 bases, in that order; junction bases with no gene match: 8. The CDR3 has 15 amino acids. Germline loops: CDR1 SGHTA, CDR2 FQGNSA. The CDR3 DNA is TGTGCCAGCAGCTTAGATGGGACAGGGTTCATTCCCCTCCACTTT. This translates into CASSLDGTGFIPLHF.

The J gene is TRBJ2-1, the V gene TRBV9; 14 nucleotides line up with TRBD2. Germline assignment: CDR1 SGDLS and CDR2 YYNGEE. V was clipped by 3 bases and J by 7 bases; unmatched bases: 3. The CDR3 has 15 residues. CDR3 protein: CASSGGLAGGNEQFF. The DNA of the CDR3 is TGTGCCAGCAGCGGAGGACTAGCGGGGGGTAATGAGCAGTTCTTC.